The 5 T cell receptor beta chains reported below all come from one sample, sequenced in a study of T-cell reconstitution after alpha-beta-depleted transplantation in children. Notes on the study in general: Diversity and T-cell counts at one year after transplant derived mostly from new T cells.

Their antigens remain unidentified. Unique molecular identifiers featured in how the TCRbeta library was prepared. TCRdb reprocessed the PCR reads with MiXCR, giving one entry per CDR3 protein. The table records a few hundred thousand distinct CDR3 sequences, around 7.3% of them present only once. The material sequenced was peripheral blood, taken 360 days after TCRalphabeta/CD19-depleted stem cell transplant. All receptors derive from a female patient aged 2-9 years who had a stem cell transplant for Fanconi anemia, so the T cells may come from the graft donor.

The chain recombines TRBV3-1 with TRBJ2-4; perhaps TRBD1 as D (5 bases). This CDR3 has 13 residues. The V end lost 6 bases, the J end lost 8 bases, and 14 bases lay between the germline ends. Germline CDR1 reads LGHDT; CDR2 reads YNNKEL (reference sequence). The DNA for the CDR3 is TGTGCCAGCAGTGGCAGGGCTAGGGACATTCAGTACTTC. Amino acids: CASSGRARDIQYF. Filled out from reference TRBV3-1 and TRBJ2-4, the complete variable domain reads DTAVSQTPKYLVTQMGNDKSIKCEQNLGHDTMYWYKQDSKKFLKIMFSYNNKELIINETVPNRFSPKSPDKAHLNLHINSLELGDSAVYFCASSGRARDIQYFGAGTRLSVL.

This clonotype was counted between two and nine times. The CDR3 coding sequence is TGTGCCAGCAGCTTGAACAGGGGGTCTGAGCAGTACTTC. This gives the protein CASSLNRGSEQYF. The chain combines TRBV7-8 with TRBJ2-7; 8 bases map to TRBD1. Looked up from germline, CDR1 is SGHVS and CDR2 is FQNEAQ. This CDR3 contains 13 residues. J lost 7 bases, V lost 3 bases, and 5 bases had no gene match.

The V gene is TRBV23-1, the J gene TRBJ2-2; the match to TRBD2 covers 9 bases. TRBV23-1 is annotated as an ORF whose role is uncertain. The V gene end was trimmed by 4 bases and the J gene end by 2 bases; junction bases not matched to a gene: 8. The CDR3 length is 17 residues. CDR3 sequence reads: CASSLGLALKNTGELFF. The CDR3 nucleotides read TGCGCCAGCAGTCTCGGACTAGCGCTTAAAAACACCGGGGAGCTGTTTTTT.

Ten or more counts support this clonotype. This chain joins TRBV6-2 or TRBV6-3 and TRBJ2-2; D gene ambiguous. Trimming shortened V by 6 bases and J by 1 base, and 6 bases separated the two germline ends. Per germline, CDR1 MNHEY and CDR2 SVGEGT. This CDR3 spans 13 amino acids. The CDR3 loop is CASREMNTGELFF. CDR3 sequence (DNA): TGTGCCAGCAGAGAAATGAACACCGGGGAGCTGTTTTTT.

This clonotype was counted ten times or more. CDR3: CASSLEGLYNEQFF. The CDR3 nucleotides are TGCGCCAGCAGCTTGGAGGGGTTATACAATGAGCAGTTCTTC. The V call is TRBV5-1, the J call TRBJ2-1, with a tentative D call TRBD1 (5 bases). Germline V gives CDR1 SGHRS, CDR2 YFSETQ. With 0 bases removed from V and 4 bases from J, the gap between germline ends came to 8 bases. The CDR3 is 14 amino acids.